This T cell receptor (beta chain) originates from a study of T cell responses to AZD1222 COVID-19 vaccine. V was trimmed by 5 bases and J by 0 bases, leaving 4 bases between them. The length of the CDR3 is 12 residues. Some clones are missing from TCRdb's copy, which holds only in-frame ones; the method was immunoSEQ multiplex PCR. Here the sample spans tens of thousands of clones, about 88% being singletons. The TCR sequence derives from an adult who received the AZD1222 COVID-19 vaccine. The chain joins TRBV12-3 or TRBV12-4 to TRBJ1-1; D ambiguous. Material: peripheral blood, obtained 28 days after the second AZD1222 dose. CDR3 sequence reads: CASSIVNTEAFF. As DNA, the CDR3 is TGTGCCAGCAGTATAGTGAACACTGAAGCTTTCTTT.